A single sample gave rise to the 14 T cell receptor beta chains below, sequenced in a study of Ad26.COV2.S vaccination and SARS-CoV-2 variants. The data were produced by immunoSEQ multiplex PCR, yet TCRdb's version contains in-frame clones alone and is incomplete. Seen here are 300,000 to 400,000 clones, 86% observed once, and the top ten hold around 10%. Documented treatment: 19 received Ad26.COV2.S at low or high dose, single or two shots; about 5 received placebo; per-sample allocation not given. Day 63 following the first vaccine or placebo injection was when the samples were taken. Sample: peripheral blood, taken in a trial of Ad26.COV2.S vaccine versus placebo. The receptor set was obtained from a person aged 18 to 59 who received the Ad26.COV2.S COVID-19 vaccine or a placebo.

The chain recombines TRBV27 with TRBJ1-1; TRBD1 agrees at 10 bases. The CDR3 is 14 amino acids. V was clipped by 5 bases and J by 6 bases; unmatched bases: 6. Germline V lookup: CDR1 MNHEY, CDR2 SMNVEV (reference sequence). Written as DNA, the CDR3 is TGTGCCAGCAGTCGACAGGGGGCTTCCCCTGAAGCTTTCTTT. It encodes CASSRQGASPEAFF.

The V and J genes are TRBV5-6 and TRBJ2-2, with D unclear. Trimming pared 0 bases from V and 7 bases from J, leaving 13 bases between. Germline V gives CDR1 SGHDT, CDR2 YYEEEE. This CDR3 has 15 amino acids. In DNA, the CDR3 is TGTGCCAGCAGCTTGGGTGCAGGCTATAGCGGGGAGCTGTTTTTT. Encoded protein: CASSLGAGYSGELFF.

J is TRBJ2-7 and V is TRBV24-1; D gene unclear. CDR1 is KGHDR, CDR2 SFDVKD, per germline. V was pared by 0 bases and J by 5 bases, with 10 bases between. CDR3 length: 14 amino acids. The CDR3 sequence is CATSDLHSPDEQYF. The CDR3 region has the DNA TGTGCCACCAGTGATTTGCATTCACCCGACGAGCAGTACTTC.

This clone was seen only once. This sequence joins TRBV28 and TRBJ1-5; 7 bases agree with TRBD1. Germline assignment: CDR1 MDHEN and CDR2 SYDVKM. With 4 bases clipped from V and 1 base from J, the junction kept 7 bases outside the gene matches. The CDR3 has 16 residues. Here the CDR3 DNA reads TGTGCCAGCAGTTCCCTTCAGGGGGAGAGCAATCAGCCCCAGCATTTT. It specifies CASSSLQGESNQPQHF.

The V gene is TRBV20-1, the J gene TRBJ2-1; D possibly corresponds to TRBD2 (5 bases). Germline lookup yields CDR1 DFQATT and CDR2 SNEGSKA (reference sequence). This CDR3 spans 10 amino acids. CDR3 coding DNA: TGCACCTCAGCGGTAAATGAGCAGTTCTTC. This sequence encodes CTSAVNEQFF.

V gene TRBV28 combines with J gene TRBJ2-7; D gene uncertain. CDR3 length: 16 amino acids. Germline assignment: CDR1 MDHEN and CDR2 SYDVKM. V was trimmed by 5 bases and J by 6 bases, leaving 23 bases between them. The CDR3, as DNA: TGTGCCAGCAGTCAAGGCCACTCCGACCCGCCTAGCGAGCAGTACTTC. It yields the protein CASSQGHSDPPSEQYF.

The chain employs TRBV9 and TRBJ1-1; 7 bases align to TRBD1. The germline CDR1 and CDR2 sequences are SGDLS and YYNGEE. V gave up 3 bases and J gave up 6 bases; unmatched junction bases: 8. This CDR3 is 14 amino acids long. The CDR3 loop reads CASSAGDSGSEAFF. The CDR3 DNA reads TGTGCCAGCAGCGCCGGGGACAGCGGATCTGAAGCTTTCTTT. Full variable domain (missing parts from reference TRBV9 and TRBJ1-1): DSGVTQTPKHLITATGQRVTLRCSPRSGDLSVYWYQQSLDQGLQFLIQYYNGEERAKGNILERFSAQQFPDLHSELNLSSLELGDSALYFCASSAGDSGSEAFFGQGTRLTVV.

The CDR3 nucleotides are TGCAGTGCTAGAGGTTCCTATACGCAGTATTTT. Translation: CSARGSYTQYF. The genes are TRBV20-1 and TRBJ2-3; the D is unclear. CDR3 length: 11 residues. The germline gives CDR1 DFQATT, CDR2 SNEGSKA (reference sequence). V gave up 1 base and J gave up 7 bases, with 6 bases separating them.

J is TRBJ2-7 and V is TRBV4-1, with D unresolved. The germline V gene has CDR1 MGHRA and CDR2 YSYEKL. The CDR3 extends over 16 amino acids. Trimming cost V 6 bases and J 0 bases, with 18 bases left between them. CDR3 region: CASRTSINPSSYEQYF. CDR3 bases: TGCGCCAGCAGGACCTCGATCAACCCTAGCTCCTACGAGCAGTACTTC.

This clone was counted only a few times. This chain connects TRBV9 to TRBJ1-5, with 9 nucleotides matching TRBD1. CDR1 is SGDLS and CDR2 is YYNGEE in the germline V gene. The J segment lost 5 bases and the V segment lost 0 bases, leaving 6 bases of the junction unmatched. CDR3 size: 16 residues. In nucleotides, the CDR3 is TGTGCCAGCAGCGTAGCCTCCCGGACAGGGGATCAGCCCCAGCATTTT. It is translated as CASSVASRTGDQPQHF.

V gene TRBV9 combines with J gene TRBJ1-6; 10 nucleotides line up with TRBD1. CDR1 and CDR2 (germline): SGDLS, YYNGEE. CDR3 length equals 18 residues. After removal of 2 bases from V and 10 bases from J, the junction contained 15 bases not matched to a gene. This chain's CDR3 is CASSVAGTGALFGSPLHF. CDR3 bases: TGTGCCAGCAGCGTCGCCGGGACAGGGGCCCTCTTCGGGTCACCCCTCCACTTT.

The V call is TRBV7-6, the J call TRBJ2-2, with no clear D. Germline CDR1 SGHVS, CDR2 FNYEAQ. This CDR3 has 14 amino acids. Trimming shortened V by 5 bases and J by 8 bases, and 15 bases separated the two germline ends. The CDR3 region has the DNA TGTGCCAGCAGCCCTGGGCCGTCCGGGGGGGAGCTGTTTTTT. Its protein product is CASSPGPSGGELFF.

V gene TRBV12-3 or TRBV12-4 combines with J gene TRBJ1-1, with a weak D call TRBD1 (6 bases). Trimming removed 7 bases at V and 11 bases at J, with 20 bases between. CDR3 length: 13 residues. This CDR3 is CASTPGARAGAFF. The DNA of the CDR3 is TGTGCCAGCACCCCGGGGGCCCGAGCAGGCGCTTTCTTT.

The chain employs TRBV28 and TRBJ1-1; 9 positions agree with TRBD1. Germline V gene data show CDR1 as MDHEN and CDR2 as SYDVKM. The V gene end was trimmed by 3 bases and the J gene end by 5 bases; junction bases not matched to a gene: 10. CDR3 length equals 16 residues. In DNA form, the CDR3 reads TGTGCCAGCAGTTTGGTAAGAACAGGGGGCCGGACTGAAGCTTTCTTT. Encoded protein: CASSLVRTGGRTEAFF.